Listed here are 25 T cell receptor beta chains from one sample, sequenced in a study of blood T cells in healthy people across ages. Sample-barcoded 5' priming and a J-beta primer mix drove a second PCR of 7 to 11 cycles. In TCRdb, the 5' RACE reads were re-called with MiXCR into one record per CDR3 protein. Here the sample spans around 1,600,000 distinct CDR3 sequences, roughly 43% being singletons. The sequenced sample was blood. These receptors all come from a woman under 30 in good health.

This clonotype was counted a few times. The CDR3 reads CASSRPRRPWGYTF. CDR3 coding DNA: TGTGCCAGCAGCCGCCCTCGGCGGCCCTGGGGCTACACCTTC. The chain uses TRBV3-1 and TRBJ1-2; D uncertain. This CDR3 is built from 14 residues. V was clipped by 4 bases and J by 8 bases, with 17 bases between them. Per germline, CDR1 LGHDT and CDR2 YNNKEL (reference sequence).

V usage is TRBV6-5 and J usage is TRBJ1-4; D remains unclear. From germline, CDR1 is MNHEY and CDR2 SVGAGI. This CDR3 has 12 amino acids. V lost 9 bases to trimming and J lost 6 bases, with 11 bases between them. CDR3 nucleotides: TGTGCCAGTCGGGGTGGGGATGAAAAACTGTTTTTT. Protein sequence: CASRGGDEKLFF.

The gene calls are TRBV11-2 and TRBJ1-2, with D unresolved. The length of the CDR3 is 15 residues. In germline, CDR1 is SGHAT, CDR2 FQNNGV. V was pared by 2 bases and J by 7 bases, with 17 bases between. This CDR3 is CASSLSTGWETGYTF. Here the CDR3 DNA reads TGTGCCAGCAGCTTAAGCACGGGCTGGGAGACTGGCTACACCTTC.

This clonotype was found many times. The chain combines TRBV7-9 with TRBJ2-7, with 7 bases that match TRBD2. The length of the CDR3 is 14 residues. Germline-derived CDR1 and CDR2 are SEHNR and FQNEAQ (reference sequence). The J segment lost 4 bases and the V segment lost 5 bases, leaving 8 bases of the junction unmatched. As DNA, the CDR3 is TGTGCCAGCAGCGCGGCGGGAGTAACATACGAGCAGTACTTC. This gives the protein CASSAAGVTYEQYF.

This clonotype was detected only once. The J gene is TRBJ1-1, the V gene TRBV30, with D possibly being TRBD1 (5 bases). Germline V gives CDR1 GTSNPN, CDR2 SVGIG (reference sequence). The CDR3 runs to 13 residues. The germline V and J ends were trimmed by 4 bases and 1 base, with 10 bases remaining between them. CDR3 in DNA: TGTGCCTGGACCATTGGGACGAACACTGAAGCTTTCTTT. Translation: CAWTIGTNTEAFF.

The table lists this clonotype with a few counts. The J gene is TRBJ2-3, the V gene TRBV24-1; D is ambiguous. V was pared by 3 bases and J by 1 base, with 7 bases between. This CDR3 contains 14 residues. The germline V gene encodes CDR1 KGHDR and CDR2 SFDVKD. Written as DNA, the CDR3 is TGTGCCACCAGTGATCCGGGTCGCACAGATACGCAGTATTTT. Translated, it gives CATSDPGRTDTQYF.

This clonotype was recorded only once. The chain joins TRBV27 to TRBJ1-1; 8 bases fit TRBD1. V shed 5 bases, J shed 3 bases, and the junction held 14 bases outside the gene matches. From germline, CDR1 is MNHEY and CDR2 SMNVEV (reference sequence). The CDR3 sequence is 17 residues long. The CDR3 bases are TGTGCCAGCAGTCGTCCCCCCCGAGACAGGGGATACACTGAAGCTTTCTTT. Translated: CASSRPPRDRGYTEAFF.

This clonotype came up a few times. This rearrangement joins TRBV6-5 to TRBJ1-2; D call uncertain. V was clipped by 6 bases and J by 5 bases, with 13 bases between them. The CDR3 has 13 residues. Germline CDR1 and CDR2: MNHEY and SVGAGI. In DNA form, the CDR3 reads TGTGCCAGCAGGCCGGGCAGCGATTATGGCTACACCTTC. Its translation is CASRPGSDYGYTF.

The J gene is TRBJ2-3, the V gene TRBV4-3; 8 bases agree with TRBD2. CDR1 and CDR2 from the germline V gene are LGHNA and YSLEER. This CDR3 contains 15 residues. V shed 0 bases and J 5 bases; nucleotides not matched to a gene: 4. The CDR3 coding sequence is TGCGCCAGCAGCCAAGATAGCGGGGCAGGAGATACGCAGTATTTT. It encodes CASSQDSGAGDTQYF.

This clonotype was recorded a few times. This rearrangement joins TRBV20-1 to TRBJ2-3; 7 bases agree with TRBD1. The CDR3 runs to 12 residues. V shed 3 bases, J shed 9 bases, and the junction held 6 bases outside the gene matches. Germline lookup yields CDR1 DFQATT and CDR2 SNEGSKA (reference sequence). DNA for the CDR3: TGCAGTGCTAGTAAGGGGGCTCGGACGCAGTATTTT. Its protein is CSASKGARTQYF.

The genes are TRBV6-5 and TRBJ2-1, with 11 bases lining up with TRBD2. CDR1 is MNHEY, CDR2 SVGAGI, per germline. Losses at the gene ends were 6 bases for V and 9 bases for J; bases not matched to a gene: 10. CDR3 length: 15 residues. Here the CDR3 DNA reads TGTGCCAGCAGACTTAGCGGGAGGGGACGAGGTGAGCAGTTCTTC. Protein sequence: CASRLSGRGRGEQFF.

The chain couples TRBV7-3 to TRBJ2-3; 7 bases match TRBD2. The CDR3 spans 15 residues. J was trimmed by 4 bases and V by 1 base; bases with no gene match: 5. Germline V gene lookup returns CDR1 SGHTA and CDR2 FQGTGA. Here the CDR3 DNA reads TGTGCCAGCAGCTTAAAGAGCGGGATCCCAGATACGCAGTATTTT. This codes for CASSLKSGIPDTQYF. Together with reference TRBV7-3 and TRBJ2-3, the CDR3 gives the full variable domain: GAGVSQTPSNKVTEKGKYVELRCDPISGHTALYWYRQSLGQGPEFLIYFQGTGAADDSGLPNDRFFAVRPEGSVSTLKIQRTERGDSAVYLCASSLKSGIPDTQYFGPGTRLTVL.

This clonotype has just a few counts. V and J are TRBV6-6 and TRBJ1-2; unclear D gene. Trimming took 9 bases from V and 4 from J, leaving 15 bases between them. The CDR3 is 13 amino acids. CDR1 and CDR2 from the germline V gene are MNHNY and SVGAGI (reference sequence). The CDR3 DNA sequence: TGTGCCAGGCCTGGCGGGGATGGCTATGGCTACACCTTC. This translates into CARPGGDGYGYTF.

The chain combines TRBV24-1 with TRBJ2-7; perhaps TRBD1 as D (6 bases). The V gene lost 4 bases and the J gene lost 2 bases, with 14 bases spanning the gap. The CDR3 covers 15 residues. CDR1 is KGHDR and CDR2 is SFDVKD in the germline V gene. The CDR3 coding sequence is TGTGCCACCAGTGAGAGAGGGGGATCCCCCTACGAGCAGTACTTC. Its protein product is CATSERGGSPYEQYF.

This clonotype came up a few times. The CDR3 sequence is CASSQDWDRGSGSYNEQFF. The CDR3, as DNA: TGCGCCAGCAGCCAAGATTGGGACAGGGGTAGTGGATCCTACAATGAGCAGTTCTTC. The chain has TRBV4-3 and TRBJ2-1; 10 bases are shared with TRBD1. Per the germline V gene, CDR1 is LGHNA and CDR2 is YSLEER. This CDR3 has 19 residues. With V trimmed by 0 bases and J by 1 base, 9 bases remained unmatched.

J is TRBJ1-2 and V is TRBV4-1, with unresolved D. The CDR3 runs 13 residues. Germline V gene data show CDR1 as MGHRA and CDR2 as YSYEKL. V was pared by 6 bases and J by 4 bases, with 12 bases between. The CDR3 is CASSLSFSYGYTF. Written as DNA, the CDR3 is TGCGCCAGCAGTCTGTCCTTCAGCTATGGCTACACCTTC.

This clonotype came up many times. V is TRBV20-1 and J is TRBJ2-4; 9 bases map to TRBD2. The CDR3 covers 15 residues. CDR1 and CDR2 (germline): DFQATT, SNEGSKA (reference sequence). V lost 3 bases to trimming and J lost 9 bases; unmatched junction nucleotides: 12. CDR3: CSASYPSGTRGIQYF. The CDR3 coding sequence is TGCAGTGCTAGCTACCCTAGCGGGACTAGGGGCATTCAGTACTTC.

CDR3 sequence: CASSSRGLTYGYTF. The CDR3, as DNA: TGTGCCAGCAGTTCCCGCGGACTTACCTATGGCTACACCTTC. V usage is TRBV6-5 and J usage is TRBJ1-2; D call uncertain. Germline V gene lookup returns CDR1 MNHEY and CDR2 SVGAGI. The length of the CDR3 is 14 residues. V lost 4 bases and J 4 bases, leaving 13 bases between the germline ends.

The genes are TRBV25-1 and TRBJ2-1; D may be TRBD1 or TRBD2 (5 bases each). Trimming took off 6 bases at V and 7 bases at J, with 19 bases between the two ends. Germline V gene data show CDR1 as MGHDK and CDR2 as SYGVNS. This CDR3 contains 15 residues. CDR3 sequence (DNA): TGTGCCAGCAGCCCCTTGGGGGTAAGGGAGAATGAGCAGTTCTTC. Translating gives CASSPLGVRENEQFF. The entire variable domain, with the rest obtained from reference TRBV25-1 and TRBJ2-1, is as follows: EADIYQTPRYLVIGTGKKITLECSQTMGHDKMYWYQQDPGMELHLIHYSYGVNSTEKGDLSSESTVSRIRTEHFPLTLESARPSHTSQYLCASSPLGVRENEQFFGPGTRLTVL.

Only a few counts were recorded for this clonotype. The J gene is TRBJ2-2, the V gene TRBV4-2, with D tentatively TRBD2 (6 bases). This CDR3 is built from 15 residues. In germline, CDR1 is LGHNA, CDR2 YNFKEQ. V was pared by 0 bases and J by 5 bases, with 10 bases between. The CDR3 DNA follows: TGTGCCAGCAGCCAAGAACGACTAGGTACCGGGGAGCTGTTTTTT. Protein sequence: CASSQERLGTGELFF.

The rearrangement joins TRBV7-9 to TRBJ2-1, with D unclear. This CDR3 region has 14 residues. V was trimmed by 6 bases and J by 1 base, leaving 10 bases between them. Germline V gives CDR1 SEHNR, CDR2 FQNEAQ (reference sequence). The CDR3 DNA follows: TGTGCCAGCAGAATAAAGGGTTCCTACAATGAGCAGTTCTTC. Amino acids: CASRIKGSYNEQFF.

This clonotype was recorded a few times. The chain combines TRBV20-1 with TRBJ2-1; perhaps TRBD2 as D (6 bases). The germline gives CDR1 DFQATT, CDR2 SNEGSKA (reference sequence). There are 15 residues in the CDR3. Deletions cut 0 bases from V and 5 bases from J, with 14 bases between. The CDR3 here is CSARDPGGPDNEQFF. The CDR3 DNA reads as TGCAGTGCTAGAGATCCAGGAGGGCCGGACAATGAGCAGTTCTTC.

This clonotype occurred a few times. The chain employs TRBV25-1 and TRBJ2-5; D not resolved. CDR3 length: 14 amino acids. The germline V gene has CDR1 MGHDK and CDR2 SYGVNS. V was trimmed by 3 bases and J by 3 bases, leaving 11 bases between them. The CDR3 nucleotides are TGTGCCAGCAGTGACGCTCGGGCCGAAGAGACCCAGTACTTC. Its protein is CASSDARAEETQYF.

This chain joins TRBV6-5 and TRBJ2-1, with 13 bases matching TRBD2. The CDR3 covers 16 residues. V lost 6 bases and J lost 6; bases outside the gene matches: 8. Germline-derived CDR1 and CDR2 are MNHEY and SVGAGI. Here the CDR3 reads CASSGLAGENCNEQFF. The DNA of the CDR3 is TGTGCCAGCAGCGGACTAGCGGGGGAGAATTGCAATGAGCAGTTCTTC.

A word on this clonotype: The DNA is omitted, as the CDR3 cannot be located on it reliably, and the CDR3 follows TCRdb's listing. The CDR3 reads CISVPEARSGELFF. The J gene is TRBJ2-2, the V gene TRBV7-5. TRBV7-5 is flagged as a pseudogene. The CDR3 adds up to 14 amino acids, both ends counted.